This TCR beta chain appears in the sequencing data of a study of CD8 T cells in Susac syndrome. TEMRA cells were enriched by FACS, and CD4+ and CD8+ T cells were negatively isolated. Trimming took off 0 bases at V and 8 bases at J, with 15 bases between the two ends. The CDR3 extends over 15 amino acids. Germline V gives CDR1 SGDLS, CDR2 YYNGEE. This clonotype appeared once. When the RNA was reverse transcribed, random hexamers were used with an input of roughly 0.45 to 1 ug. Amplification of TCR beta CDR3 spanned 54 Vbeta and 13 Jbeta via immunoSEQ multiplex PCR. TCRdb reanalysed the immunoSEQ multiplex PCR reads using MiXCR and keeps one entry per CDR3 protein. Here the sample spans approximately 160,000 distinct CDR3 sequences, about 90% being singletons.

Sequencing was done on a sample of CD4+ T cells from PBMCs. The chain carries TRBV9 and TRBJ2-1; no clear D. The TCR originated in a human donor in good health. The DNA of the CDR3 is TGTGCCAGCAGCGTAGGCGGCTCAAAGAGTGATGAGCAGTTCTTC. This gives the protein CASSVGGSKSDEQFF.